This T cell receptor (beta chain) is drawn from a study of cytomegalovirus exposure and HLA in healthy donors. For the study at large: Falling in the Caucasian-associated ancestry cluster were about four fifths of around 370 genotyped donors.

In nominal health when sampled, donors likely had unrecorded immune exposures nonetheless. Points from the study as a whole: Later analysis demonstrated an association between a missense DCLRE1C variant and TCR beta V- and J-gene trimming.

The PCR contained 60 Vbeta and 13 Jbeta primers. Some clones are missing from TCRdb's copy, which holds only in-frame ones; the method was immunoSEQ multiplex PCR. The sample lists some 200,000 clones, approximately 84% occurring once. In this sample, this clone turned up once. Its antigen remains unknown. Sequencing was performed on PBMCs. The TCR sequence derives from a woman aged 40 to 49 in good health and CMV-seronegative.

The CDR3, as DNA: TGTGCCAGCAGGGGACAGTTTAATGAAAAACTGTTTTTT. It is translated as CASRGQFNEKLFF. This chain uses TRBV6-5 with TRBJ1-4, with 7 nucleotides matching TRBD1. Germline V CDR1 and CDR2: MNHEY, SVGAGI. J lost 4 bases, V lost 6 bases, and 2 bases had no gene match. This CDR3 is built from 13 residues.